This T cell receptor beta chain is drawn from a study of T cells in women clearing cervical HPV infection. Study context: Donors had HPV16-related CIN3 or worse; 2 had invasive cancer. HLA type stays a possible confounder, typing being limited.

Genomic DNA, averaging approximately 1,100 ng per sample, yielded TCR beta CDR3 via immunoSEQ. Here immunoSEQ multiplex PCR was the method, and the copy in TCRdb shows in-frame clones only, minus some. The sample totals roughly 20,000 clones. The CDR3 is made up of 14 amino acids. Trimming left V 0 bases short and J 5 bases short, with 11 bases between. In germline, CDR1 is SGHRS, CDR2 YFSETQ. Prevalent HPV16 infections were excluded; only incident single HPV16 infections included. As regards this clone: The DNA ends 3 residues before the CDR3 does, and the rest of the CDR3 is filled in from the germline J gene.

The source is a woman aged 18-70 years with a cervical HPV16 infection that either progressed to CIN3+ or cleared (not recorded which). Sequencing input: blood buffy coat. The gene calls are TRBV5-1 and TRBJ2-5; D is perhaps TRBD1 (6 bases). The part of the CDR3 DNA that was read is TGCGCCAGCAGCTTGGTGGGGGCAATGGAGACC. Translated, it gives CASSLVGAMET. The complete CDR3 protein is CASSLVGAMETQYF.